These 26 T cell receptor beta chains came from one sample sequenced in a study of CD8 T cells in ankylosing spondylitis. Study findings and constraints: The study identified a TCR beta motif of roughly eight highly homologous variants that appeared characteristic of ankylosing spondylitis blood.

The antigens these receptors bind are not known. TCRdb re-derived calls from the 5' RACE reads in MiXCR, one entry per CDR3 protein. The table includes a few hundred thousand distinct CDR3 sequences, more than 20% detected once. Source material: blood, either unsorted or a sorted T cell fraction (not recorded which). Receptor source: a male donor with ankylosing spondylitis.

This clonotype was seen a handful of times. The chain uses TRBV30 and TRBJ2-7, with 9 bases that match TRBD2. The CDR3 runs 14 residues. CDR1 is GTSNPN and CDR2 is SVGIG in the germline V gene (reference sequence). V was clipped by 4 bases and J by 5 bases; unmatched bases: 9. The CDR3 region is CAWNTRLAGHEQYF. The CDR3 bases are TGTGCCTGGAACACGAGGCTAGCGGGACACGAGCAGTACTTC.

V and J are TRBV5-1 and TRBJ2-3, with 9 bases that match TRBD2. V was pared by 2 bases and J by 1 base, with 5 bases of the junction left unmatched. The CDR3 sequence is 16 residues long. Germline CDR1 SGHRS, CDR2 YFSETQ. The CDR3 DNA is TGCGCCAGCAGCTTCTTTATAGCGGGAGGCACAGATACGCAGTATTTT. It codes for CASSFFIAGGTDTQYF.

In DNA form, the CDR3 reads TGTGCCAGCAGTTTTGAATTCAATCAGCCCCAGCATTTT. Protein sequence: CASSFEFNQPQHF. This rearrangement joins TRBV27 to TRBJ1-5, with unresolved D. The CDR3 consists of 13 residues. The germline gives CDR1 MNHEY, CDR2 SMNVEV (reference sequence). Trimming pared 3 bases from V and 3 bases from J, leaving 6 bases between.

By proportion, this clonotype is medium-sized (0.01 to 0.1%). The CDR3 sequence: CSVDESGSQADTQYF. The CDR3 DNA reads as TGCAGCGTTGATGAGAGCGGGTCTCAGGCAGATACGCAGTATTTT. The V gene is TRBV29-1, the J gene TRBJ2-3; D might be TRBD2 (6 bases). Trimming shortened V by 3 bases and J by 4 bases, and 17 bases separated the two germline ends. CDR1 is SQVTM, CDR2 ANQGSEA, per germline. This CDR3 has 15 residues.

This clonotype was recorded a few times. This chain joins TRBV7-9 and TRBJ1-1; D is unclear. The CDR3 sequence is 14 residues long. V gave up 6 bases and J gave up 1 base, with 12 bases separating them. Germline V CDR1 and CDR2: SEHNR, FQNEAQ (reference sequence). The CDR3 coding sequence is TGTGCCAGCAGTTCGCCGACTGAGAACACTGAAGCTTTCTTT. Protein sequence: CASSSPTENTEAFF.

V usage is TRBV6-5 and J usage is TRBJ2-5, with D tentatively TRBD2 (6 bases). The length of the CDR3 is 14 residues. Germline CDR1 is MNHEY and CDR2 is SVGAGI. V was clipped by 4 bases and J by 5 bases, with 14 bases between them. The CDR3 nucleotides are TGTGCCAGCAGTTTCCGGGAGCGCTTGGAGACCCAGTACTTC. Translated: CASSFRERLETQYF.

This clonotype has more than one count but fewer than ten. The genes are TRBV5-1 and TRBJ2-5, with no clear D. Germline assignment: CDR1 SGHRS and CDR2 YFSETQ. V was clipped by 0 bases and J by 7 bases, with 13 bases between them. This CDR3 is built from 14 residues. DNA for the CDR3: TGCGCCAGCAGCTTGGAAGGTGGCCGTGGGACCCAGTACTTC. Protein: CASSLEGGRGTQYF. Full variable domain (remainder filled in from reference TRBV5-1 and TRBJ2-5): KAGVTQTPRYLIKTRGQQVTLSCSPISGHRSVSWYQQTPGQGLQFLFEYFSETQRNKGNFPGRFSGRQFSNSRSEMNVSTLELGDSALYLCASSLEGGRGTQYFGPGTRLLVL.

The chain has TRBV3-1 and TRBJ2-7; TRBD2 might be the D (5 bases). CDR3 length: 16 amino acids. Germline values: CDR1 LGHDT, CDR2 YNNKEL (reference sequence). The V and J ends lost 0 bases and 3 bases respectively, with 15 bases between them. The CDR3 bases are TGTGCCAGCAGCCAAGATCTGTCATCAGGAGGCTACGAGCAGTACTTC. This gives the protein CASSQDLSSGGYEQYF.

CDR3 sequence reads: CASSGAADTQYF. In DNA form, the CDR3 reads TGTGCCAGCAGCGGAGCTGCAGATACGCAGTATTTT. The J gene is TRBJ2-3, the V gene TRBV3-1; D unresolved. The CDR3 is 12 amino acids. Between the trimmed V and J ends, which lost 5 bases and 4 bases, there was a span of 7 bases. The germline gives CDR1 LGHDT, CDR2 YNNKEL (reference sequence).

This clonotype was recorded a few times. V usage is TRBV21-1 and J usage is TRBJ2-7; TRBD1 is the table's D call, not checked against the DNA. TRBV21-1 is marked as a pseudogene. The CDR3 runs to 15 residues. The CDR3 bases are TGTGCCAGCAGCAAACCTCTGGGGGAACGGTACGAGCAGTACTTC. This gives the protein CASSKPLGERYEQYF.

The chain couples TRBV19 to TRBJ2-1; D not certain. There are 17 residues in the CDR3. V was shortened by 0 bases and J by 0 bases, with 12 bases between the two germline ends. Germline V gene lookup returns CDR1 LNHDA and CDR2 SQIVND (reference sequence). CDR3 protein: CASSIDDLRVSYNEQFF. CDR3 bases: TGTGCCAGTAGTATAGATGATCTACGGGTCTCCTACAATGAGCAGTTCTTC. The full variable domain, its missing parts supplied by reference TRBV19 and TRBJ2-1, is DGGITQSPKYLFRKEGQNVTLSCEQNLNHDAMYWYRQDPGQGLRLIYYSQIVNDFQKGDIAEGYSVSREKKESFPLTVTSAQKNPTAFYLCASSIDDLRVSYNEQFFGPGTRLTVL.

The CDR3, as DNA: TGTGCCACCAGCAGAGATCTTGTTTTTAGCTCCTACGAGCAGTACTTC. Translating it yields CATSRDLVFSSYEQYF. J is TRBJ2-7 and V is TRBV15; D uncertain. Between the trimmed V and J ends, which lost 0 bases and 0 bases, there was a span of 12 bases. This CDR3 has 16 residues. Germline lookup yields CDR1 LNHNV and CDR2 YYDKDF (reference sequence).

This clonotype was seen a handful of times. This sequence joins TRBV20-1 and TRBJ2-7, with TRBD2 as a possible D gene (6 bases). Trimming stripped 3 bases from V and 5 bases from J, with 8 bases between. Looked up from germline, CDR1 is DFQATT and CDR2 is SNEGSKA (reference sequence). The CDR3 totals 11 residues. The CDR3 spells CSAREGNEQYF. For the CDR3, the DNA is TGCAGTGCTAGGGAGGGGAACGAGCAGTACTTC.

Only a few counts were recorded for this clonotype. The rearrangement joins TRBV20-1 to TRBJ2-3; D not resolved. The germline V gene has CDR1 DFQATT and CDR2 SNEGSKA (reference sequence). This CDR3 contains 11 residues. The V gene lost 5 bases and the J gene lost 0 bases, with 3 bases spanning the gap. In nucleotides, the CDR3 is TGCAGTGCTGTGAGCACAGATACGCAGTATTTT. It translates to CSAVSTDTQYF.

CDR3 residues: CASSEQGGDEKLFF. CDR3 nucleotide sequence: TGTGCCAGCTCTGAACAGGGAGGGGATGAAAAACTGTTTTTT. The chain has TRBV18 and TRBJ1-4; perhaps TRBD1 as D (6 bases). The CDR3 contains 14 residues. Germline assignment: CDR1 KGHSH and CDR2 LQKENI. The V and J ends lost 6 bases and 6 bases respectively, with 14 bases between them. Using reference TRBV18 and TRBJ1-4 for the parts outside the CDR3, the full variable domain is NAGVMQNPRHLVRRRGQEARLRCSPMKGHSHVYWYRQLPEEGLKFMVYLQKENIIDESGMPKERFSAEFPKEGPSILRIQQVVRGDSAAYFCASSEQGGDEKLFFGSGTQLSVL.

V and J are TRBV5-1 and TRBJ1-5; D unresolved. The germline V and J ends were trimmed by 0 bases and 5 bases, with 6 bases remaining between them. Germline V gene data show CDR1 as SGHRS and CDR2 as YFSETQ. This CDR3 spans 13 amino acids. The CDR3 sequence is CASSLEPDQPQHF. For the CDR3, the DNA is TGCGCCAGCAGCTTGGAGCCGGATCAGCCCCAGCATTTT.

This chain uses TRBV4-2 with TRBJ2-7; TRBD2 matches at 8 bases. The CDR3 has 14 residues. With V trimmed by 5 bases and J by 2 bases, 5 bases remained unmatched. The germline CDR1 and CDR2 sequences are LGHNA and YNFKEQ. The CDR3, as DNA: TGTGCCAGCAGCTGGCGGGAGGCTCCCTACGAGCAGTACTTC. Translating gives CASSWREAPYEQYF.

This clonotype was seen a handful of times. The V call is TRBV4-3, the J call TRBJ2-1; TRBD2 aligns across 12 bases. J was trimmed by 2 bases and V by 3 bases; bases with no gene match: 2. The germline CDR1 and CDR2 sequences are LGHNA and YSLEER. The CDR3 is 16 residues long. CDR3 nucleotide sequence: TGCGCCAGCAGCCAGTCTAGCGGGAGGGCCTACAATGAGCAGTTCTTC. It yields the protein CASSQSSGRAYNEQFF.

This clonotype was seen only a few times. The CDR3 protein is CASRSTSGRVNEQFF. Written as DNA, the CDR3 is TGCGCCAGCCGATCGACTAGCGGGAGGGTAAATGAGCAGTTCTTC. The V gene is TRBV5-1, the J gene TRBJ2-1; 14 bases line up with TRBD2. The CDR3 consists of 15 residues. After removal of 7 bases from V and 7 bases from J, the junction contained 7 bases not matched to a gene. Per germline, CDR1 SGHRS and CDR2 YFSETQ.

The V call is TRBV20-1, the J call TRBJ2-7, with 9 bases matching TRBD1. This CDR3 region has 12 residues. Per germline, CDR1 DFQATT and CDR2 SNEGSKA (reference sequence). The CDR3 sequence is CTVQGAQYEQYF. CDR3 bases: TGCACTGTACAGGGGGCTCAATACGAGCAGTACTTC.

The J gene is TRBJ2-5, the V gene TRBV10-2, with TRBD2 identical over 12 bases. Germline CDR1 is WSHSY and CDR2 is SAAADI. Trimming removed 6 bases from V and 3 bases from J; junction bases left unmatched: 2. The CDR3 loop spans 14 amino acids. CDR3 sequence (DNA): TGCGCCAGCAGCGCTAGCGGGAGGGAAGAGACCCAGTACTTC. Its translation: CASSASGREETQYF.

This chain joins TRBV5-1 and TRBJ2-4; a possible D gene is TRBD1 (6 bases). The ends were cut back, 5 bases at V and 0 bases at J, with 15 bases in the middle. CDR3 length: 16 amino acids. Germline assignment: CDR1 SGHRS and CDR2 YFSETQ. CDR3 coding DNA: TGCGCCAGCAGGCCAGAAAGACAGGCAGCCAAAAACATTCAGTACTTC. It encodes CASRPERQAAKNIQYF. The complete variable domain, with remaining parts taken from reference TRBV5-1 and TRBJ2-4, reads KAGVTQTPRYLIKTRGQQVTLSCSPISGHRSVSWYQQTPGQGLQFLFEYFSETQRNKGNFPGRFSGRQFSNSRSEMNVSTLELGDSALYLCASRPERQAAKNIQYFGAGTRLSVL.

This clonotype has just a few counts. The genes are TRBV20-1 and TRBJ2-2, with TRBD2 identical over 10 bases. The germline V gene has CDR1 DFQATT and CDR2 SNEGSKA (reference sequence). The ends lost 6 bases at V and 8 bases at J; junction bases unmatched: 15. This CDR3 is built from 16 residues. CDR3 protein: CSAPKWLAGVLGELFF. For the CDR3, the DNA is TGCAGTGCCCCTAAGTGGCTAGCGGGAGTGTTAGGGGAGCTGTTTTTT.

This clonotype occurred a few times. The chain recombines TRBV11-3 with TRBJ1-1, with a possible D match to TRBD1 (6 bases). Per germline, CDR1 SGHNT and CDR2 YENEEA. V was pared by 5 bases and J by 5 bases, with 21 bases between. The CDR3 consists of 16 residues. CDR3 coding DNA: TGTGCCAGCAGCCTGCGAGGGGGACGGGCGGGAACTGAAGCTTTCTTT. This codes for CASSLRGGRAGTEAFF.

The gene calls are TRBV18 and TRBJ1-1; 8 nucleotides align to TRBD1. After removal of 3 bases from V and 7 bases from J, the junction contained 4 bases not matched to a gene. Germline CDR1 and CDR2: KGHSH and LQKENI. This CDR3 is 13 amino acids long. For the CDR3, the DNA is TGTGCCAGCTCACCGACAGGGGTTGGTGAAGCTTTCTTT. Translated: CASSPTGVGEAFF. The variable domain in full, completed from reference TRBV18 and TRBJ1-1, reads NAGVMQNPRHLVRRRGQEARLRCSPMKGHSHVYWYRQLPEEGLKFMVYLQKENIIDESGMPKERFSAEFPKEGPSILRIQQVVRGDSAAYFCASSPTGVGEAFFGQGTRLTVV.

This clonotype has just a few counts. This sequence joins TRBV7-3 and TRBJ1-1; unclear D gene. Looked up from germline, CDR1 is SGHTA and CDR2 is FQGTGA. CDR3 length: 13 residues. Trimming cost V 2 bases and J 8 bases, with 12 bases left between them. The CDR3 DNA reads as TGTGCCAGCAGCTTAGTCCGGGAGAAAGAAGCTTTCTTT. It codes for CASSLVREKEAFF. The full variable domain, its missing parts supplied by reference TRBV7-3 and TRBJ1-1, is GAGVSQTPSNKVTEKGKYVELRCDPISGHTALYWYRQSLGQGPEFLIYFQGTGAADDSGLPNDRFFAVRPEGSVSTLKIQRTERGDSAVYLCASSLVREKEAFFGQGTRLTVV.